The 23 T cell receptor beta chains below all came from one sample that was sequenced in a study of cytomegalovirus exposure and HLA in healthy donors. TCRdb's table, derived via immunoSEQ multiplex PCR, lists solely in-frame clones and lacks some. This repertoire shows about 160,000 clones, approximately 86% found once; its top ten account for 2% to 2.5%. The source material was PBMCs. These receptors originate from a woman under 30 in good health and CMV-seronegative.

The chain employs TRBV5-6 and TRBJ2-3, with 9 bases aligning to TRBD2. CDR3 size: 18 residues. With 0 bases clipped from V and 0 bases from J, the junction kept 8 bases outside the gene matches. Germline assignment: CDR1 SGHDT and CDR2 YYEEEE. CDR3 sequence reads: CASSLAIGLATSTDTQYF. For the CDR3, the DNA is TGTGCCAGCAGCTTGGCGATCGGACTAGCGACTAGCACAGATACGCAGTATTTT.

CDR3: CASSQAGQGFQPQHF. CDR3 nucleotides: TGCGCCAGCAGCCAAGCGGGACAGGGCTTTCAGCCCCAGCATTTT. V gene TRBV4-1 combines with J gene TRBJ1-5; 9 nucleotides line up with TRBD1. The CDR3 spans 15 residues. V trimming: 1 base; J trimming: 6 bases; junction bases outside the gene matches: 4. Looked up from germline, CDR1 is MGHRA and CDR2 is YSYEKL.

This clone was seen at least ten times. CDR3 loop: CASSSTSDYNEQFF. The CDR3 DNA reads as TGTGCCAGCAGCTCCACTAGCGACTACAATGAGCAGTTCTTC. V gene TRBV11-2 combines with J gene TRBJ2-1, with 7 bases matching TRBD2. Per germline, CDR1 SGHAT and CDR2 FQNNGV. J gave up 3 bases and V 4 bases, and 3 bases lay outside the gene matches. This CDR3 comprises 14 residues.

There are many counts of this clone. The CDR3 region is CASSGGPGQGDYGYTF. The CDR3 bases are TGTGCCAGCAGTGGGGGCCCCGGACAGGGTGACTATGGCTACACCTTC. This sequence joins TRBV2 and TRBJ1-2; 8 bases match TRBD1. Losses at the gene ends were 4 bases for V and 3 bases for J; bases not matched to a gene: 10. CDR3 size: 16 residues. CDR1 and CDR2 from the germline V gene are SNHLY and FYNNEI.

DNA for the CDR3: TGTGCCAGCACCACGACTAGCGGTATCTACAATGAGCAGTTCTTC. Its translation is CASTTTSGIYNEQFF. V and J are TRBV7-2 and TRBJ2-1; 9 bases map to TRBD2. Germline V gives CDR1 SGHTA, CDR2 FQGNSA. This CDR3 region has 15 residues. After removal of 7 bases from V and 3 bases from J, the junction contained 7 bases not matched to a gene.

This chain connects TRBV10-1 to TRBJ2-7, with D possibly TRBD2 on 7 matching bases. The length of the CDR3 is 12 residues. Trimming removed 3 bases at V and 7 bases at J, with 10 bases between. Germline CDR1 WNHNN, CDR2 SYGVQD (reference sequence). The CDR3 nucleotides read TGCGCCAGCAGTGAAGGGAGGGGGGAGCAGTACTTC. Its protein product is CASSEGRGEQYF.

The CDR3 is CASSVLREASNTEAFF. The CDR3 region has the DNA TGTGCCAGCAGCGTATTGCGGGAGGCGTCGAACACTGAAGCTTTCTTT. The rearrangement joins TRBV9 to TRBJ1-1; unclear D gene. This CDR3 has 16 amino acids. V was pared by 1 base and J by 1 base, with 14 bases between. CDR1 and CDR2 from the germline V gene are SGDLS and YYNGEE.

V is TRBV5-1 and J is TRBJ2-3, with TRBD2 matching 8 bases. Germline values: CDR1 SGHRS, CDR2 YFSETQ. This CDR3 comprises 16 residues. With 4 bases clipped from V and 1 base from J, the junction kept 8 bases outside the gene matches. DNA for the CDR3: TGCGCCAGCAGCCGCGCGGGAGGAGGGGGCACAGATACGCAGTATTTT. Amino acid sequence: CASSRAGGGGTDTQYF.

The rearrangement uses TRBV6-4 and TRBJ2-3; 7 nucleotides align to TRBD2. Germline CDR1 and CDR2: MRHNA and SNTAGT. Losses at the gene ends were 6 bases for V and 2 bases for J; bases not matched to a gene: 5. The CDR3 is 14 amino acids. The CDR3 protein is CASSFSGLTDTQYF. In DNA form, the CDR3 reads TGTGCCAGCAGCTTTAGCGGGCTCACAGATACGCAGTATTTT.

This clone showed up just once. This chain connects TRBV4-2 to TRBJ2-3, with no clear D. V was shortened by 0 bases and J by 6 bases, with 16 bases between the two germline ends. This CDR3 spans 16 amino acids. Germline loops: CDR1 LGHNA, CDR2 YNFKEQ. CDR3 bases: TGTGCCAGCAGCCAAGATGGGTCGAGGTTACCCGATACGCAGTATTTT. It specifies CASSQDGSRLPDTQYF.

Comments on this clone: Different DNA sequences within this sample yield the same CDR3. The DNA of the CDR3 is TGTGCCAGCAGCTCCCGGGACAGGGGCTACGAGCAGTACTTC. It is translated as CASSSRDRGYEQYF. The chain uses TRBV5-4 and TRBJ2-7; 10 bases match TRBD1. J was trimmed by 3 bases and V by 3 bases; bases with no gene match: 3. Germline lookup yields CDR1 SGHNT and CDR2 YYREEE (reference sequence). The CDR3 is made up of 14 amino acids.

V is TRBV4-3 and J is TRBJ2-2, with D tentatively TRBD1 (5 bases). CDR3 length: 16 amino acids. The germline V gene has CDR1 LGHNA and CDR2 YSLEER. The ends were cut back, 0 bases at V and 5 bases at J, with 13 bases in the middle. DNA for the CDR3: TGCGCCAGCAGCCAAGAACCAGGGCCTATAACCGGGGAGCTGTTTTTT. It is translated as CASSQEPGPITGELFF.

In this sample, this clone turned up once. J is TRBJ2-3 and V is TRBV5-1; no clear D gene. V lost 3 bases, J lost 5 bases, and 7 bases lay in between. CDR3 length: 12 residues. Germline CDR1 SGHRS, CDR2 YFSETQ. CDR3 loop: CASSSSGDTQYF. CDR3 bases: TGCGCCAGCAGCTCCTCGGGAGATACGCAGTATTTT.

V usage is TRBV6-1 and J usage is TRBJ1-2, with TRBD1 identical over 9 bases. Losses at the gene ends were 6 bases for V and 4 bases for J; bases not matched to a gene: 0. Per the germline V gene, CDR1 is MNHNS and CDR2 is SASEGT. The CDR3 length is 12 residues. The CDR3 spells CASRGQGYGYTF. In DNA form, the CDR3 reads TGTGCCAGCAGGGGACAGGGCTATGGCTACACCTTC.

The CDR3 here is CASSVGTDQPQHF. The DNA for the CDR3 is TGTGCCAGCAGCGTAGGCACAGATCAGCCCCAGCATTTT. J is TRBJ1-5 and V is TRBV9; D is ambiguous. This CDR3 region has 13 residues. CDR1 is SGDLS, CDR2 YYNGEE, per germline. Trimming pared 0 bases from V and 5 bases from J, leaving 6 bases between.

The gene calls are TRBV5-5 and TRBJ1-2; 7 bases match TRBD1. The CDR3 totals 13 residues. The germline V gene encodes CDR1 SGHKS and CDR2 YYEKEE (reference sequence). Trimming removed 4 bases from V and 3 bases from J; junction bases left unmatched: 3. This CDR3 is CASSLGTDYGYTF. CDR3 DNA sequence: TGTGCCAGCAGCCTTGGGACAGACTATGGCTACACCTTC.

The chain has TRBV2 and TRBJ2-3, with D maybe TRBD1 (6 bases). V was shortened by 5 bases and J by 7 bases, with 7 bases between the two germline ends. This CDR3 is built from 11 residues. Germline V gene sequence: CDR1 SNHLY, CDR2 FYNNEI. The CDR3 protein is CASSRGNTQYF. The CDR3 DNA reads TGTGCCAGCAGTAGGGGGAATACGCAGTATTTT.

This clone was counted a single time. The chain combines TRBV5-4 with TRBJ1-4, with D uncertain. V was trimmed by 1 base and J by 8 bases, leaving 18 bases between them. The CDR3 has 16 amino acids. The germline V gene encodes CDR1 SGHNT and CDR2 YYREEE (reference sequence). In DNA form, the CDR3 reads TGTGCCAGCAGCTTGCGGTCGGGGAGCGGGAAGGAAAAACTGTTTTTT. Translation: CASSLRSGSGKEKLFF.

This chain links TRBV19 with TRBJ2-3; no reliable D call. In germline, CDR1 is LNHDA, CDR2 SQIVND (reference sequence). Between the trimmed V and J ends, which lost 2 bases and 3 bases, there was a span of 3 bases. The CDR3 spans 12 residues. DNA for the CDR3: TGTGCCAGTAGTATACCAACAGATACGCAGTATTTT. It specifies CASSIPTDTQYF.

The chain joins TRBV5-5 to TRBJ1-2; D is possibly TRBD1 (6 bases). Trimming stripped 2 bases from V and 10 bases from J, with 21 bases between. This CDR3 spans 15 amino acids. Germline CDR1 SGHKS, CDR2 YYEKEE (reference sequence). CDR3 sequence (DNA): TGTGCCAGCAGCTTACCGACAGGCCCGCTCGTGAACTACACCTTC. Amino acids: CASSLPTGPLVNYTF.

The chain is built from TRBV11-2 and TRBJ2-7, with 7 bases fitting TRBD1. CDR1 is SGHAT, CDR2 FQNNGV, per germline. CDR3 size: 14 residues. V lost 2 bases and J lost 4; bases outside the gene matches: 5. The CDR3 sequence is CASSLRTGDYEQYF. Here the CDR3 DNA reads TGTGCCAGCAGCTTAAGGACAGGCGATTACGAGCAGTACTTC.

On this clone itself: Other DNA sequences in the sample encode the same CDR3. The chain recombines TRBV7-2 with TRBJ2-5; 9 bases agree with TRBD2. Germline V gene lookup returns CDR1 SGHTA and CDR2 FQGNSA. The J segment lost 5 bases and the V segment lost 6 bases, leaving 10 bases of the junction unmatched. The CDR3 extends over 15 amino acids. For the CDR3, the DNA is TGTGCCAGCAGTTCAAGGCGGGGGGGAGGGGAGACCCAGTACTTC. As protein: CASSSRRGGGETQYF.

The chain is built from TRBV5-1 and TRBJ2-7; weak D call: TRBD1 (6 bases). V was shortened by 5 bases and J by 3 bases, with 12 bases between the two germline ends. Germline-derived CDR1 and CDR2 are SGHRS and YFSETQ. This CDR3 has 13 amino acids. The CDR3 DNA sequence: TGCGCCAGCAGTTTTGGGGGCGGCTACGAGCAGTACTTC. This translates into CASSFGGGYEQYF.